This TCR beta chain was recorded in a study of T cell responses to AZD1222 COVID-19 vaccine. Sequenced by immunoSEQ multiplex PCR; TCRdb stores in-frame clones only, minus some. The data hold some 150,000 clones, with around four fifths observed a single time. Study conclusions and caveats: Reports say nearly half of spike-specific TCRs go after unmutated variant regions. Baseline serostatus was positive in only a handful of AZD1222 recipients. Clonal diversity may have been underestimated, and the donors were mostly white British, with more females than males.

The germline V and J ends were trimmed by 3 bases and 3 bases, with 17 bases remaining between them. Looked up from germline, CDR1 is KGHSH and CDR2 is LQKENI. The CDR3 sequence is 16 residues long. With regard to this clone: The antigen remains undetermined.

The V call is TRBV18, the J call TRBJ1-2, with no clear D. Sequences were derived from peripheral blood, sampled on day 0 of MenACWY control vaccination. The receptor was isolated from an adult in good health. The CDR3 DNA reads as TGTGCCAGCTCACCTTTAGGCGCGCACGGGGACTATGGCTACACCTTC. This codes for CASSPLGAHGDYGYTF.